This is a list of T cell receptor beta chains from one sample in a study of T cells after yellow fever vaccination. In TCRdb, the 5' RACE reads were re-called with MiXCR into one record per CDR3 protein. The sample holds approximately 450,000 distinct CDR3 sequences, roughly a sixth seen once. The specimen was PBMCs, collected before the yellow fever booster vaccination. The receptors derive from a man younger than 35 who received the YFV17D yellow fever vaccine. The CDR3 runs from the conserved cysteine through the conserved F or W. D genes are given only for firm matches. A clone size is listed for some rows: how often the clone was seen (once, few, many), or a class if it is expanded.

>.|13|TRBV10-3|TRBJ2-5|few
TGTGCCATCAGTGAGCTACTCCAAGAGACCCAGTACTTC
CAISELLQETQYF
>.|15|TRBV5-1|TRBJ1-2|many
TGCGCCAGCAGCTTGGACCCAGGGATCGACTATGGCTACACCTTC
CASSLDPGIDYGYTF
>.|12|TRBV27|TRBJ1-6|few
TGTGCCAGCAGTGAGGTCGATTCACCCCTCCACTTT
CASSEVDSPLHF
>TRBD1|17|TRBV7-9|TRBJ1-3|once
TGTGCCAGCAGCTTAGGATTTGGGACAGGGACTGGAAACACCATATATTTT
CASSLGFGTGTGNTIYF
>TRBD2|15|TRBV7-2|TRBJ2-1|.
TGTGCCAGCAGAGCAACGGGACTAGCGGGCCATGAGCAGTTCTTC
CASRATGLAGHEQFF
>TRBD1|17|TRBV24-1|TRBJ2-6|.
TGTGCCACCAGTGGGGGACAGACATCCTCTGGGGCCAACGTCCTGACTTTC
CATSGGQTSSGANVLTF
>.|16|TRBV20-1|TRBJ2-3|once
TGCAGTGCTAGAGATCCATCGACCTCTAGCACAGATACGCAGTATTTT
CSARDPSTSSTDTQYF
>.|15|TRBV7-2|TRBJ2-7|.
TGTGCCAGCAGCGCCGGGGCGGCGCGGGGATACGAGCAGTACTTC
CASSAGAARGYEQYF
>TRBD2|13|TRBV29-1|TRBJ2-3|few
TGCAGCGTTGTCGGGGGGGGCACAGATACGCAGTATTTT
CSVVGGGTDTQYF
>.|15|TRBV9|TRBJ1-1|few
TGTGCCAGCAGCGTTCAGGGAGGTGGAAGCACTGAAGCTTTCTTT
CASSVQGGGSTEAFF
>.|14|TRBV20-1|TRBJ1-6|many
TGCAGTGCTAGAGAACCAGGGAGGAATTCACCCCTCCACTTT
CSAREPGRNSPLHF
>TRBD2|15|TRBV27|TRBJ2-1|.
TGTGCCAGCACCATGGGCGGGAGCTCCTACAATGAGCAGTTCTTC
CASTMGGSSYNEQFF
>TRBD2|15|TRBV7-2|TRBJ2-7|many
TGTGCCAGCAGCTTAGGCCTCGGGGGGGGCTACGAGCAGTACTTC
CASSLGLGGGYEQYF
>.|13|TRBV7-2|TRBJ2-2|few
TGTGCCAGCAGCTATGACATTCCCGGGGAGCTGTTTTTT
CASSYDIPGELFF
>.|14|TRBV27|TRBJ1-5|few
TGTGCCAGCAGTTTATCGGATAGCAATCAGCCCCAGCATTTT
CASSLSDSNQPQHF
>TRBD1|13|TRBV20-1|TRBJ2-4|few
TGCAGTGCACCCGGGACAGGGTCCCACATTCAGTACTTC
CSAPGTGSHIQYF
>.|13|TRBV6-1|TRBJ2-7|.
TGTGCCAGCTCAGCGGACACTACCTACGAGCAGTACTTC
CASSADTTYEQYF
>TRBD1|15|TRBV20-1|TRBJ2-3|.
TGCAGTGCTACCCCGGACAGGTACCCCCAAGATACGCAGTATTTT
CSATPDRYPQDTQYF
>TRBD1|14|TRBV10-2|TRBJ1-2|few
TGCGCCAGCAGTGAACAGGGGGCTAGCTATGGCTACACCTTC
CASSEQGASYGYTF
>.|15|TRBV5-8|TRBJ1-2|few
TGTGCCAGCAGCCAGTGGGACGGAGCTAACTATGGCTACACCTTC
CASSQWDGANYGYTF
>.|14|TRBV20-1|TRBJ1-1|.
TGCAGTGCTTGGACGGGTCAGTCTGACACTGAAGCTTTCTTT
CSAWTGQSDTEAFF
>TRBD1|14|TRBV28|TRBJ2-4|.
TGTGCCAGCAGTTCGGGACAGGGGGCGGATATTCAGTACTTC
CASSSGQGADIQYF
>.|16|TRBV19|TRBJ2-7|few
TGTGCCAGTAGTCCCGCAGTCGGGGGAGTCGGCTACGAGCAGTACTTC
CASSPAVGGVGYEQYF
>.|13|TRBV20-1|TRBJ2-3|.
TGCAGTGCTAGTATTAGCACTGCAGATACGCAGTATTTT
CSASISTADTQYF
>.|19|TRBV7-6|TRBJ2-4|.
TGTGCCAGCAGCTCGCCGGGGACGCAGGACCTAATAGCCAAAAACATTCAGTACTTC
CASSSPGTQDLIAKNIQYF
>.|16|TRBV24-1|TRBJ1-1|few
TGTGCCACCAGTGAGCACAGCTCGAAGGTGGACACTGAAGCTTTCTTT
CATSEHSSKVDTEAFF
>.|14|TRBV3-1|TRBJ2-7|.
TGTGCCAGCAATACGCCGAGCGAAAACTACGAGCAGTACTTC
CASNTPSENYEQYF
>.|14|TRBV7-9|TRBJ1-2|.
TGTGCCAGCAGCTTAGGTGGGGGCATGGATGGCTACACCTTC
CASSLGGGMDGYTF
>.|12|TRBV7-9|TRBJ1-2|few
TGTGCCAGCAGCCCTGACGTCAGTGGCTACACCTTC
CASSPDVSGYTF
>.|16|TRBV7-2|TRBJ2-1|few
TGTGCCAGCAGCTTGGTCTACGGGGGCACAGGCAATGAGCAGTTCTTC
CASSLVYGGTGNEQFF
>TRBD2|16|TRBV29-1|TRBJ2-1|.
TGCAGCGCCTCCGGGACTAGCGGGGGGGTAGCCAATGAGCAGTTCTTC
CSASGTSGGVANEQFF